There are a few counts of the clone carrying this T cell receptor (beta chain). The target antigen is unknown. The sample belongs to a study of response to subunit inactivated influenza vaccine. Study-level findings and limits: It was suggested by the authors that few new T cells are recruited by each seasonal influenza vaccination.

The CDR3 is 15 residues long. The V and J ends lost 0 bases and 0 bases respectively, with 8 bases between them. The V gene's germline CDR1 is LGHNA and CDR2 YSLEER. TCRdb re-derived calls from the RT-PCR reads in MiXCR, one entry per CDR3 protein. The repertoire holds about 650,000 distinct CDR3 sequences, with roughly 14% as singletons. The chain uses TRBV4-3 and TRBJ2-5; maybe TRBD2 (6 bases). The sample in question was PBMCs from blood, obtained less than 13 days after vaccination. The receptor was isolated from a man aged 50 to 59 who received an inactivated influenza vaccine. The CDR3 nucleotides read TGCGCCAGCAGCCAAGATGGGAGGTACCAAGAGACCCAGTACTTC. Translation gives CASSQDGRYQETQYF.